One and the same sample provided the 30 T cell receptor beta chains below, sequenced in a study of shared clonotypes between healthy human individuals. The naive CD8 subset, CD45RO-negative cells positively selected for CCR7, excluded terminally differentiated effector memory CD45RA+ cells. Sequencing used immunoSEQ multiplex PCR; TCRdb keeps in-frame clones, though not all of them. The sample has hundreds of thousands of clones, 80% to 95% seen once. The sequenced material came from naive CD8+ T cells sorted from blood. These receptors came from a man aged 30 to 45 in good health.

CDR3 protein: CASSEGWGNYEQYF. The CDR3 nucleotides are TGTGCCAGCAGTGAAGGATGGGGGAACTACGAGCAGTACTTC. The chain has TRBV6-1 and TRBJ2-7; D assignment may be TRBD1 or TRBD2 (5 bases each). V lost 1 base and J lost 3, with 10 bases in between. Germline CDR1 and CDR2: MNHNS and SASEGT. The CDR3 has 14 residues.

V and J are TRBV5-4 and TRBJ2-7, with D possibly being TRBD2 (6 bases). Trimming removed 0 bases at V and 2 bases at J, with 12 bases between. The CDR3 extends over 15 amino acids. CDR1 and CDR2 from the germline V gene are SGHNT and YYREEE (reference sequence). CDR3 region: CASSLGSSDTYEQYF. In DNA, the CDR3 is TGTGCCAGCAGCTTGGGCTCTAGCGACACCTACGAGCAGTACTTC.

The gene calls are TRBV7-9 and TRBJ2-7; 14 bases align to TRBD2. V was pared by 5 bases and J by 3 bases, with 12 bases of the junction left unmatched. The CDR3 totals 18 residues. In germline, CDR1 is SEHNR, CDR2 FQNEAQ (reference sequence). DNA of the CDR3: TGTGCCAGCAGCACGTATACCGGGACTAGCGGGAGATACTACGAGCAGTACTTC. Amino acids: CASSTYTGTSGRYYEQYF.

The chain carries TRBV28 and TRBJ2-7, with D possibly matching TRBD2 (6 bases). Trimming left V 6 bases short and J 0 bases short, with 15 bases between. From germline, CDR1 is MDHEN and CDR2 SYDVKM. CDR3 length: 15 residues. The CDR3 region has the DNA TGTGCCAGCAGCTCCACGGGAGACCTCTCCTACGAGCAGTACTTC. Its protein product is CASSSTGDLSYEQYF.

The V call is TRBV6-1, the J call TRBJ1-1; no clear D gene. The CDR3 is 14 residues long. Germline CDR1 and CDR2: MNHNS and SASEGT. Trimming left V 6 bases short and J 6 bases short, with 17 bases between. CDR3 region: CASSPKGPRAEAFF. The CDR3 coding sequence is TGTGCCAGCAGCCCAAAAGGACCTCGCGCTGAAGCTTTCTTT.

The chain employs TRBV11-2 and TRBJ2-7, with TRBD1 matching 9 bases. After removal of 0 bases from V and 3 bases from J, the junction contained 3 bases not matched to a gene. The CDR3 is made up of 15 amino acids. CDR1 is SGHAT, CDR2 FQNNGV, per germline. The CDR3 region has the DNA TGTGCCAGCAGCTTAGAGGGACAGGGTTACTACGAGCAGTACTTC. Translation: CASSLEGQGYYEQYF.

This sequence joins TRBV28 and TRBJ1-2, with TRBD1 matching over 8 bases. Germline-derived CDR1 and CDR2 are MDHEN and SYDVKM. V shed 5 bases, J shed 9 bases, and the junction held 17 bases outside the gene matches. This CDR3 contains 16 residues. Here the CDR3 DNA reads TGTGCCAGCAGTCCGAGGACAGGGTACAGTCCTCTTCGCTACACCTTC. This gives the protein CASSPRTGYSPLRYTF.

As regards this clone: At one end, the junction sequence differs from germline, possibly due to a read error. CDR3 DNA: TGTGCCAGCAGTCCTCACCGGGACTATGGTACCGCGGAGCTGTTTTTT. This translates into CASSPHRDYGTAELFF. This chain joins TRBV2 and TRBJ2-2; 7 bases are shared with TRBD2. The CDR3 is 16 amino acids. Germline V CDR1 and CDR2: SNHLY, FYNNEI.

This clone has just a few counts. This sequence joins TRBV19 and TRBJ2-5, with D perhaps matching TRBD1 (6 bases). Germline V gene sequence: CDR1 LNHDA, CDR2 SQIVND (reference sequence). V was shortened by 5 bases and J by 0 bases, with 13 bases between the two germline ends. CDR3 length: 15 residues. The CDR3 region is CASSANTGYQETQYF. The CDR3 region has the DNA TGTGCCAGTAGTGCCAATACAGGGTACCAAGAGACCCAGTACTTC.

A note on this clone: Other DNA sequences in the sample encode the same CDR3. The rearrangement links TRBV6-1 to TRBJ1-5; 7 nucleotides line up with TRBD1. Unmatched junction bases numbered 5, after V lost 3 bases and J lost 6 bases. CDR3 length: 14 amino acids. Germline values: CDR1 MNHNS, CDR2 SASEGT. This CDR3 reads CASSETGSGQPQHF. In nucleotides, the CDR3 is TGTGCCAGCAGTGAGACAGGGAGCGGTCAGCCCCAGCATTTT.

The J gene is TRBJ1-5, the V gene TRBV21-1. TRBV21-1 is tagged as a pseudogene. The CDR3 is 18 residues long. CDR3 sequence reads: CASSIAGRGQYSNQPQHF. The CDR3 DNA reads TGTGCCAGCAGCATCGCAGGCCGAGGTCAATATAGCAATCAGCCCCAGCATTTT.

The chain recombines TRBV7-9 with TRBJ2-1, with 12 nucleotides matching TRBD2. The V and J ends lost 2 bases and 7 bases, in that order; junction bases with no gene match: 9. CDR3 length: 17 amino acids. CDR1 is SEHNR, CDR2 FQNEAQ, per germline (reference sequence). CDR3 sequence (DNA): TGTGCCAGCAGCTTAAGTCTAGCGGGAGGGCTGGGTAATGAGCAGTTCTTC. Translated, it gives CASSLSLAGGLGNEQFF. Drawing the rest from reference TRBV7-9 and TRBJ2-1, the complete variable domain is DTGVSQNPRHKITKRGQNVTFRCDPISEHNRLYWYRQTLGQGPEFLTYFQNEAQLEKSRLLSDRFSAERPKGSFSTLEIQRTEQGDSAMYLCASSLSLAGGLGNEQFFGPGTRLTVL.

The chain is built from TRBV27 and TRBJ2-7, with a weak D call TRBD2 (5 bases). There are 14 residues in the CDR3. V lost 5 bases and J lost 8, with 19 bases in between. CDR1 is MNHEY and CDR2 is SMNVEV in the germline V gene (reference sequence). CDR3 nucleotide sequence: TGTGCCAGCAGTCAGGACGGGAATAACTGGCAGCAGTACTTC. It translates to CASSQDGNNWQQYF.

The rearrangement joins TRBV9 to TRBJ2-2, with 12 bases matching TRBD2. The germline CDR1 and CDR2 sequences are SGDLS and YYNGEE. This CDR3 is 17 amino acids long. The J segment lost 4 bases and the V segment lost 5 bases, leaving 9 bases of the junction unmatched. In nucleotides, the CDR3 is TGTGCCAGCAGTGACCCCGGGACTAGCGGGTCCACCGGGGAGCTGTTTTTT. It codes for CASSDPGTSGSTGELFF.

The V gene is TRBV10-3, the J gene TRBJ2-2, with TRBD2 as a possible D gene (6 bases). Per germline, CDR1 ENHRY and CDR2 SYGVKD. Trimming shortened V by 8 bases and J by 4 bases, and 14 bases separated the two germline ends. The CDR3 totals 14 residues. The CDR3 DNA sequence: TGTGCCATCCAGGCTAGCGAGGGCACCGGGGAGCTGTTTTTT. Translating it yields CAIQASEGTGELFF.

The J gene is TRBJ2-1, the V gene TRBV30; TRBD2 aligns across 10 bases. Germline values: CDR1 GTSNPN, CDR2 SVGIG (reference sequence). The trim removed 2 bases at V and 8 bases at J, leaving 6 bases unmatched. This CDR3 region has 14 residues. CDR3 protein: CAWSTGLAKDEQFF. The CDR3 bases are TGTGCCTGGAGTACGGGACTAGCGAAGGATGAGCAGTTCTTC. The full variable domain, completed using reference TRBV30 and TRBJ2-1, is SQTIHQWPATLVQPVGSPLSLECTVEGTSNPNLYWYRQAAGRGLQLLFYSVGIGQISSEVPQNLSASRPQDRQFILSSKKLLLSDSGFYLCAWSTGLAKDEQFFGPGTRLTVL.

The V call is TRBV7-2, the J call TRBJ2-3; 10 nucleotides agree with TRBD2. CDR1 and CDR2 (germline): SGHTA, FQGNSA. The V segment lost 7 bases and the J segment 2 bases; nucleotides outside the gene matches: 3. This CDR3 is built from 14 residues. CDR3 in DNA: TGTGCCAGCAAGGGACTAGCGCACACAGATACGCAGTATTTT. Translated, it gives CASKGLAHTDTQYF.

The V and J genes are TRBV9 and TRBJ2-2; D is unclear. Germline values: CDR1 SGDLS, CDR2 YYNGEE. The CDR3 contains 13 residues. With 2 bases removed from V and 8 bases from J, the gap between germline ends came to 10 bases. CDR3 in amino acids: CASSVDRSGELFF. Written as DNA, the CDR3 is TGTGCCAGCAGCGTGGATCGCTCTGGGGAGCTGTTTTTT. Full variable domain (missing parts from reference TRBV9 and TRBJ2-2): DSGVTQTPKHLITATGQRVTLRCSPRSGDLSVYWYQQSLDQGLQFLIQYYNGEERAKGNILERFSAQQFPDLHSELNLSSLELGDSALYFCASSVDRSGELFFGEGSRLTVL.

V usage is TRBV6-5 and J usage is TRBJ2-7, with 14 positions matching TRBD2. The CDR3 spans 15 residues. Per the germline V gene, CDR1 is MNHEY and CDR2 is SVGAGI. Losses at the gene ends were 2 bases for V and 5 bases for J; bases not matched to a gene: 2. The chain's CDR3 is CASSYGTSGRHEQYF. In DNA form, the CDR3 reads TGTGCCAGCAGTTACGGGACTAGCGGGAGACACGAGCAGTACTTC.

CDR3 DNA sequence: TGTGCCAGCAGTTTAATTTCAGGCCCTGAGCAGTTCTTC. Translating gives CASSLISGPEQFF. The chain links TRBV28 to TRBJ2-1; D gene ambiguous. The germline V and J ends were trimmed by 2 bases and 9 bases, with 11 bases remaining between them. The CDR3 is made up of 13 amino acids. Germline values: CDR1 MDHEN, CDR2 SYDVKM. Looking up the rest from reference TRBV28 and TRBJ2-1 gives the full variable domain: DVKVTQSSRYLVKRTGEKVFLECVQDMDHENMFWYRQDPGLGLRLIYFSYDVKMKEKGDIPEGYSVSREKKERFSLILESASTNQTSMYLCASSLISGPEQFFGPGTRLTVL.

J is TRBJ1-2 and V is TRBV16; D gene ambiguous. The CDR3 runs to 13 residues. Trimming pared 1 base from V and 6 bases from J, leaving 9 bases between. Germline V lookup: CDR1 KGHSY, CDR2 FQNENV. The CDR3 is CASSQYQLDGYTF. DNA of the CDR3: TGTGCCAGCAGCCAATATCAATTGGATGGCTACACCTTC.

The CDR3 loop is CASSQSIAVDSTLSGNTIYF. The CDR3, as DNA: TGTGCCAGCAGCCAGAGTATCGCGGTCGACAGCACCCTCTCTGGAAACACCATATATTTT. The rearrangement links TRBV7-6 to TRBJ1-3; perhaps TRBD1 as D (5 bases). This CDR3 has 20 residues. Germline lookup yields CDR1 SGHVS and CDR2 FNYEAQ. V dropped 5 bases and J dropped 0 bases, with 26 bases sitting between them.

V usage is TRBV9 and J usage is TRBJ2-7, with TRBD2 identical over 8 bases. The CDR3 loop spans 15 amino acids. CDR1 and CDR2 (germline): SGDLS, YYNGEE. The J segment lost 5 bases and the V segment lost 2 bases, leaving 9 bases of the junction unmatched. The CDR3 region has the DNA TGTGCCAGCAGCGTTTCGGGAGGGCCTGAGGACGAGCAGTACTTC. It is translated as CASSVSGGPEDEQYF.

This clone is a singleton in its sample. The chain carries TRBV7-9 and TRBJ2-3; D gene unclear. This CDR3 is built from 13 residues. From germline, CDR1 is SEHNR and CDR2 FQNEAQ (reference sequence). V lost 2 bases, J lost 3 bases, and 6 bases lay in between. The CDR3 region is CASSLSETDTQYF. In DNA form, the CDR3 reads TGTGCCAGCAGCTTATCCGAGACAGATACGCAGTATTTT.

The rearrangement joins TRBV11-2 to TRBJ2-1, with 7 positions matching TRBD1. The germline CDR1 and CDR2 sequences are SGHAT and FQNNGV. V lost 8 bases and J lost 6; bases outside the gene matches: 10. The CDR3 has 14 amino acids. CDR3 loop: CASWETGDSNEQFF. The CDR3, as DNA: TGTGCCAGCTGGGAAACAGGGGATTCCAATGAGCAGTTCTTC.

The V gene is TRBV28, the J gene TRBJ1-5; no clear D gene. V was clipped by 7 bases and J by 1 base, with 14 bases between them. Germline CDR1 reads MDHEN; CDR2 reads SYDVKM. The CDR3 sequence is 15 residues long. In nucleotides, the CDR3 is TGTGCCAGCACCGGGTTAGCGAAGAGCAATCAGCCCCAGCATTTT. This gives the protein CASTGLAKSNQPQHF.

The V gene is TRBV14, the J gene TRBJ1-2; D ambiguous. The V and J ends lost 4 bases and 4 bases respectively, with 16 bases between them. The CDR3 spans 15 residues. CDR1 is SGHDN, CDR2 FVKESK, per germline. The CDR3 here is CASSPTVGSGYGYTF. CDR3 DNA sequence: TGTGCCAGCAGCCCGACGGTGGGCAGTGGCTATGGCTACACCTTC.

This sequence joins TRBV29-1 and TRBJ2-5; possible D gene TRBD1, 5 bases. The V and J ends lost 4 bases and 0 bases respectively, with 6 bases between them. CDR1 and CDR2 (germline): SQVTM, ANQGSEA. The CDR3 sequence is 12 residues long. CDR3 in amino acids: CSVVGDQETQYF. The CDR3, as DNA: TGCAGCGTTGTAGGGGACCAAGAGACCCAGTACTTC.

This clone was found once. The chain is built from TRBV11-2 and TRBJ2-1, with D possibly being TRBD2 (5 bases). The CDR3 spans 14 residues. V lost 1 base to trimming and J lost 5 bases, with 9 bases between them. Germline V gene data show CDR1 as SGHAT and CDR2 as FQNNGV. CDR3 sequence: CASSLGWTDNEQFF. The DNA of the CDR3 is TGTGCCAGCAGCTTAGGGTGGACTGACAATGAGCAGTTCTTC.

The J gene is TRBJ2-1, the V gene TRBV4-3; weak D call: TRBD2 (5 bases). This CDR3 has 14 amino acids. Germline V gene data show CDR1 as LGHNA and CDR2 as YSLEER. V lost 0 bases, J lost 8 bases, and 11 bases lay in between. In nucleotides, the CDR3 is TGCGCCAGCAGCCAAGAATCGGGGATACATGAGCAGTTCTTC. Protein sequence: CASSQESGIHEQFF.